This TCR beta chain was retrieved from a study of T cell repertoires in cytomegalovirus infection. TCRdb reprocessed the reads with MiXCR, giving one entry per CDR3 protein. The data contain some 200,000 distinct CDR3 sequences, about 21% of them singletons. This CDR3 comprises 14 residues. In germline, CDR1 is SQVTM, CDR2 ANQGSEA. Losses at the gene ends were 7 bases for V and 2 bases for J; bases not matched to a gene: 6. The rearrangement uses TRBV29-1 and TRBJ2-2, with 8 bases that match TRBD1. Sequenced material: PBMCs. The clonotype comes from a human donor in good health (CMV status not recorded). Some clones in this sample may be carry-over from other donors' samples. CDR3 residues: CSAGTGLNTGELFF. The CDR3 nucleotides read TGCAGCGCCGGGACAGGCCTTAACACCGGGGAGCTGTTTTTT.